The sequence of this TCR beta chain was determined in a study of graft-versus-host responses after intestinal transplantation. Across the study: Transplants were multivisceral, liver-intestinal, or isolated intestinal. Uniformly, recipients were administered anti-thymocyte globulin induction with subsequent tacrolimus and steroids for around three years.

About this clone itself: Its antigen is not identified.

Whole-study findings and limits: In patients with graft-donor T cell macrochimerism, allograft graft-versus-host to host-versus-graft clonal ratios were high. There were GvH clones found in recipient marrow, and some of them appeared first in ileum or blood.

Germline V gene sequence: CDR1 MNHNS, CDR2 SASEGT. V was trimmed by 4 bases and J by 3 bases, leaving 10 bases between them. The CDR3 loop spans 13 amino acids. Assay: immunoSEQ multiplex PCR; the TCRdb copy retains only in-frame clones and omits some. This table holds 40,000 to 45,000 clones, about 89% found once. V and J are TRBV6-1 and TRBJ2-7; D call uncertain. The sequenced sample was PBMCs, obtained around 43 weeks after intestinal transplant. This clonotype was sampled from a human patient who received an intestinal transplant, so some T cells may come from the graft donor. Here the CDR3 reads CASSGSTFYEQYF. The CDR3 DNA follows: TGTGCCAGCAGTGGAAGTACCTTCTACGAGCAGTACTTC.